These 10 T cell receptor beta chains were sequenced from one sample in a study of shared clonotypes between healthy human individuals. TCRdb keeps only in-frame clones here, not all; method: immunoSEQ multiplex PCR. The sample lists more than 400,000 clones; approximately 94% were seen once. Sequencing input: naive CD4+ T cells sorted from blood. As to subset: CD45RA+ positively selected. All receptors derive from a woman under 40 in good health.

The chain uses TRBV7-8 and TRBJ2-1; 12 nucleotides match TRBD2. Germline V gene sequence: CDR1 SGHVS, CDR2 FQNEAQ. This CDR3 region has 17 residues. V was pared by 5 bases and J by 8 bases, with 13 bases of the junction left unmatched. CDR3 nucleotides: TGTGCCAGCAGCACAGGACTAGCGGGAAAGATCGGGGATGAGCAGTTCTTC. It encodes CASSTGLAGKIGDEQFF.

The gene calls are TRBV28 and TRBJ1-5; D not certain. CDR3 length: 15 amino acids. V was cut by 2 bases and J by 6 bases, with 14 bases left in between. Germline CDR1 is MDHEN and CDR2 is SYDVKM. Written as DNA, the CDR3 is TGTGCCAGCAGTTTAGTTCCGCGACTCGGTCAGCCCCAGCATTTT. Protein sequence: CASSLVPRLGQPQHF.

This chain connects TRBV28 to TRBJ1-3, with 11 bases identical to TRBD1. V lost 3 bases to trimming and J lost 4 bases; unmatched junction nucleotides: 8. The CDR3 sequence is 17 residues long. Germline V gives CDR1 MDHEN, CDR2 SYDVKM. DNA of the CDR3: TGTGCCAGCAGTTTCGGATCCGGGACAGGGGGAGGAAACACCATATATTTT. This gives the protein CASSFGSGTGGGNTIYF.

This clone was counted between two and nine times. The chain employs TRBV5-4 and TRBJ1-2, with D perhaps TRBD1 (5 bases). The V end was cut by 0 bases, the J end by 2 bases, with 8 bases between. Per the germline V gene, CDR1 is SGHNT and CDR2 is YYREEE (reference sequence). The CDR3 covers 14 residues. CDR3 sequence: CASSLDRLNYGYTF. The CDR3 DNA reads as TGTGCCAGCAGCTTGGACAGGTTGAACTATGGCTACACCTTC. The whole variable domain, remainder taken from reference TRBV5-4 and TRBJ1-2, is ETGVTQSPTHLIKTRGQQVTLRCSSQSGHNTVSWYQQALGQGPQFIFQYYREEENGRGNFPPRFSGLQFPNYSSELNVNALELDDSALYLCASSLDRLNYGYTFGSGTRLTVV.

The rearrangement joins TRBV19 to TRBJ1-4; D is uncertain. Germline CDR1 reads LNHDA; CDR2 reads SQIVND (reference sequence). The CDR3 has 14 amino acids. The ends were cut back, 5 bases at V and 0 bases at J, with 7 bases in the middle. The CDR3 nucleotides read TGTGCCAGTAGTGAATCGGCAACTAATGAAAAACTGTTTTTT. Protein: CASSESATNEKLFF.

This clone was detected once. V is TRBV11-3 and J is TRBJ1-1, with D possibly being TRBD1 (5 bases). The CDR3 sequence is 13 residues long. The germline V gene encodes CDR1 SGHNT and CDR2 YENEEA. The V gene lost 4 bases and the J gene lost 6 bases, with 12 bases spanning the gap. The CDR3 DNA reads as TGTGCCAGCAGCTCATCCCGGGGCGCTGAAGCTTTCTTT. It specifies CASSSSRGAEAFF.

The V gene is TRBV19, the J gene TRBJ2-7; TRBD1 agrees at 12 bases. The trim removed 5 bases at V and 4 bases at J, leaving 9 bases unmatched. Germline V gene sequence: CDR1 LNHDA, CDR2 SQIVND (reference sequence). The CDR3 length is 16 residues. The CDR3 is CASSSTGTGGLYEQYF. In DNA form, the CDR3 reads TGTGCCAGTAGTTCAACCGGGACAGGGGGCTTGTACGAGCAGTACTTC. The full variable domain, its missing parts supplied by reference TRBV19 and TRBJ2-7, is DGGITQSPKYLFRKEGQNVTLSCEQNLNHDAMYWYRQDPGQGLRLIYYSQIVNDFQKGDIAEGYSVSREKKESFPLTVTSAQKNPTAFYLCASSSTGTGGLYEQYFGPGTRLTVT.

The V and J genes are TRBV7-9 and TRBJ2-7; 9 bases match TRBD1. The CDR3 loop spans 15 amino acids. Germline-derived CDR1 and CDR2 are SEHNR and FQNEAQ (reference sequence). Germline trimming cut 1 base from V and 5 bases from J; bases unmatched to any gene: 6. Written as DNA, the CDR3 is TGTGCCAGCAGCTTAGGACAGGGGGTAAGGAACGAGCAGTACTTC. This encodes CASSLGQGVRNEQYF.

The chain combines TRBV27 with TRBJ2-7, with 10 nucleotides matching TRBD2. The germline V gene encodes CDR1 MNHEY and CDR2 SMNVEV (reference sequence). The CDR3 length is 14 residues. Losses at the gene ends were 5 bases for V and 4 bases for J; bases not matched to a gene: 5. CDR3 sequence: CASSASGSRYEQYF. The CDR3 region has the DNA TGTGCCAGCAGTGCTAGCGGGAGCCGGTACGAGCAGTACTTC.

This clone was seen a single time. The chain combines TRBV6-4 with TRBJ2-7, with D unresolved. V shed 6 bases and J shed 0 bases, with 6 bases lying between them. Per the germline V gene, CDR1 is MRHNA and CDR2 is SNTAGT. CDR3 length equals 12 residues. The CDR3 nucleotides are TGTGCCAGCAGCTCGAGCTCCTACGAGCAGTACTTC. Translating it yields CASSSSSYEQYF.